One TCR beta chain is described in this entry. The antigen remains unidentified. This sample is part of a study of long-term antiretroviral therapy in people with HIV. Study background: About a decade before 2015, the earliest samples were taken when ART was typically delayed.

Until DNA extraction, the samples held between about 0.9-10 million cryopreserved PBMC. The junction had 1 base not matched to a gene; V was cut back by 5 bases and J by 6 bases. The CDR3 has 12 residues. Germline assignment: CDR1 MNHEY and CDR2 SVGAGI. The study, taken as a whole, reports: Pre-ART clonal expansions dominated every time point's repertoire. Once patients were on ART, diversity went higher but still fell short of transplant donor controls.

It was version v3.0 of the immunoSEQ assay that was run at survey level. Profiling relied on immunoSEQ multiplex PCR, and the TCRdb table lists in-frame clones only, not all of them. The sample lists about 16,000 clones; about 95% were seen once. This specimen was unsorted PBMCs, taken more than 10 years after starting antiretroviral therapy. The chain is built from TRBV6-5 and TRBJ2-3, with 8 bases matching TRBD2. This clonotype was sampled from a man in his thirties or forties with HIV. For the CDR3, the DNA is TGTGCCAGCAGTGCGGGGGGCGATACGCAGTATTTT. Translation gives CASSAGGDTQYF.